This T cell receptor beta chain originates from a study of radiotherapy plus CTLA-4 blockade in lung cancer. The CDR3 sequence is 13 residues long. The V gene's germline CDR1 is SEHNR and CDR2 FQNEAQ (reference sequence). The V segment lost 8 bases and the J segment 7 bases; nucleotides outside the gene matches: 9. Clones were sequenced by immunoSEQ multiplex PCR, and TCRdb holds only the in-frame ones, with some missing. The sample includes about 120,000 clones, 78% of them seen just once. The chain links TRBV7-9 to TRBJ1-2, with 8 bases aligning to TRBD1. The sequence was collected from a human donor with non-small cell lung cancer who had a partial response to radiotherapy plus ipilimumab. Specimen: peripheral blood, collected from a patient treated with radiotherapy plus ipilimumab. The CDR3 DNA reads TGTGCCAGCTACCCGGACAGGGTTGGTGGCTACACCTTC. Translating gives CASYPDRVGGYTF.